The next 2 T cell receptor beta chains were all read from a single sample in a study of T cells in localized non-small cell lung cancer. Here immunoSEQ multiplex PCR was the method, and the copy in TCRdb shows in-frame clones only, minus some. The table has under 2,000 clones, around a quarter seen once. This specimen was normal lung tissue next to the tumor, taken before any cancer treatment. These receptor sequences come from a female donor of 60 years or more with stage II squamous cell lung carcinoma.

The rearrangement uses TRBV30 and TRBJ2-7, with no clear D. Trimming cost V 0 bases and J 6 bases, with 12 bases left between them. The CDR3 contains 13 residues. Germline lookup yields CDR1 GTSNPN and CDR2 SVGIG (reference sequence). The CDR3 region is CAWSVAVPGEQYF. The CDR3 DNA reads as TGTGCCTGGAGTGTGGCGGTTCCCGGCGAGCAGTACTTC. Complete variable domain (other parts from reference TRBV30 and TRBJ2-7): SQTIHQWPATLVQPVGSPLSLECTVEGTSNPNLYWYRQAAGRGLQLLFYSVGIGQISSEVPQNLSASRPQDRQFILSSKKLLLSDSGFYLCAWSVAVPGEQYFGPGTRLTVT.

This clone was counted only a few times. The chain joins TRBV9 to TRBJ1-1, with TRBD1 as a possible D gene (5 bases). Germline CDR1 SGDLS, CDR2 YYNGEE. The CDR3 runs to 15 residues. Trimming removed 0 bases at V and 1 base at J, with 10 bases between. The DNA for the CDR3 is TGTGCCAGCAGCGTAGAAGCAGGGCCGAACACTGAAGCTTTCTTT. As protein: CASSVEAGPNTEAFF.